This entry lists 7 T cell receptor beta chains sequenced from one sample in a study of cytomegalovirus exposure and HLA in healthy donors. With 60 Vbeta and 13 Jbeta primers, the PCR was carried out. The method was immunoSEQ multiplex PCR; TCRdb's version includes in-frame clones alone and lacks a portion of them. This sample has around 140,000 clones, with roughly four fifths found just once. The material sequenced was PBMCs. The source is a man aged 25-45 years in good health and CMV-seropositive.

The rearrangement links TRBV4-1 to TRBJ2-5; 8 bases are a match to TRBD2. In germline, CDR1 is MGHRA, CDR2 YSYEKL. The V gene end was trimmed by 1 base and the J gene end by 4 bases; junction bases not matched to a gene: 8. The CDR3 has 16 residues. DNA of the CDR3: TGCGCCAGCAGCCAAGTTTCGGGAGGGCCAGGAGAGACCCAGTACTTC. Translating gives CASSQVSGGPGETQYF.

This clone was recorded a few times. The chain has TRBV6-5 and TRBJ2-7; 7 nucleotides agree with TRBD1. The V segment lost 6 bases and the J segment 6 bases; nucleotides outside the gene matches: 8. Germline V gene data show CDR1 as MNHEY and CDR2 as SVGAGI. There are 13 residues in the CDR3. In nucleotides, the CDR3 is TGTGCCAGCAGACGAATGACAGGGTCCGAGCAGTACTTC. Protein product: CASRRMTGSEQYF.

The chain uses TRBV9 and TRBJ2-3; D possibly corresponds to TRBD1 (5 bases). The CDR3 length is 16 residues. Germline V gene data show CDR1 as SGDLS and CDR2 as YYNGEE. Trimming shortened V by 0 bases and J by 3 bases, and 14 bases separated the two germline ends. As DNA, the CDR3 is TGTGCCAGCAGCGTAGACGGCAGGGTTGGGACAGATACGCAGTATTTT. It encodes CASSVDGRVGTDTQYF.

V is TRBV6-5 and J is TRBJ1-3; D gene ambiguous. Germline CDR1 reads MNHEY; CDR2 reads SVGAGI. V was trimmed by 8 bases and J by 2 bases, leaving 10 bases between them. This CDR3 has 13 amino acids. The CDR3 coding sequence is TGTGCCAGCCACGGGTTAGCTGGAAACACCATATATTTT. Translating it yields CASHGLAGNTIYF.

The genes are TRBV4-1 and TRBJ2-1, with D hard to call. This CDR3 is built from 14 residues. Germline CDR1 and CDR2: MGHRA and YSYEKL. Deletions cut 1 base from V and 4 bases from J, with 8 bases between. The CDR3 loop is CASSQGQSYNEQFF. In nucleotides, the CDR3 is TGCGCCAGCAGCCAAGGGCAGTCTTACAATGAGCAGTTCTTC.

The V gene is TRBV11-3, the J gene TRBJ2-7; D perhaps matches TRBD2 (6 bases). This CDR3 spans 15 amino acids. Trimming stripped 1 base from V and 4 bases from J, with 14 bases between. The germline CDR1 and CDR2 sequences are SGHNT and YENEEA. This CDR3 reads CASSLGHLRGYEQYF. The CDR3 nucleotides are TGTGCCAGCAGCTTAGGCCACCTTCGGGGGTACGAGCAGTACTTC.

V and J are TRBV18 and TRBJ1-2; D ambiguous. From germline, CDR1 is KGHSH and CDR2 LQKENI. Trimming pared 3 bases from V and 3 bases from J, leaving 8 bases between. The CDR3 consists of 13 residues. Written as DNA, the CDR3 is TGTGCCAGCTCACCCAGCGAGGACTATGGCTACACCTTC. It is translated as CASSPSEDYGYTF.